This record looks at one T cell receptor (beta chain) sequence and its context. The data stem from a study of T-cell reconstitution after alpha-beta-depleted transplantation in children. The CDR3 length is 15 residues. Losses at the gene ends were 5 bases for V and 3 bases for J; bases not matched to a gene: 7. CDR1 and CDR2 from the germline V gene are LGHDT and YNNKEL (reference sequence). A library of TCRbeta sequences, prepared with unique molecular identifiers, was generated. TCRdb redid the calling of the PCR reads with MiXCR, one entry per CDR3 protein. The profile shows about 370,000 distinct CDR3 sequences, over 20% of them singletons.

This clonotype was sampled from a human donor who donated a stem cell graft to a child with acute myeloid leukemia. The sequences come from PBMCs from the stem cell graft donor, collected from the stem cell graft. The chain recombines TRBV3-1 with TRBJ2-1; 7 bases are shared with TRBD2. This chain's CDR3 is CASSSLPSGYNEQFF. Here the CDR3 DNA reads TGTGCCAGCAGCTCCTTACCTAGCGGCTACAATGAGCAGTTCTTC.